Listed below are T cell receptor beta chains from one sample, sequenced in a study of human T cells and chemical hapten exposure. One entry per CDR3 protein results from TCRdb running MiXCR on the RACE reads. There are around 150,000 distinct CDR3 sequences in the sample; around a quarter occur only once, and approximately 2.1% lies in the top ten. Specimen: whole blood, collected in connection with sensitization to the hapten diphenylcyclopropenone (DPC). The receptors derive from a woman aged 18-29 years with alopecia areata. Some clones in this sample may be carry-over from other donors' samples. CDR3s include the opening cysteine and the closing phenylalanine or tryptophan. The order of the fields is CDR3 length, J gene, V gene, CDR3 protein.

CDR3 length: 15
J gene: TRBJ2-7
V gene: TRBV5-1
CDR3 protein: CASSLTPSAFYEQYF

CDR3 length: 16
J gene: TRBJ2-5
V gene: TRBV2
CDR3 protein: CASQTGEGGVQETQYF

CDR3 length: 15
J gene: TRBJ1-4
V gene: TRBV10-3
CDR3 protein: CAISESTTGPEKLFF

CDR3 length: 15
J gene: TRBJ2-7
V gene: TRBV6-1
CDR3 protein: CASSEAGAALYEQYF

CDR3 length: 19
J gene: TRBJ2-7
V gene: TRBV4-1
CDR3 protein: CASSQAPPGVSTQRYEQYF

CDR3 length: 13
J gene: TRBJ1-2
V gene: TRBV6-5
CDR3 protein: CASSYDPGYGYTF

CDR3 length: 13
J gene: TRBJ1-2
V gene: TRBV7-2
CDR3 protein: CASSLASQGGYTF

CDR3 length: 13
J gene: TRBJ2-3
V gene: TRBV29-1
CDR3 protein: CSVETGGVDTQYF

CDR3 length: 14
J gene: TRBJ1-5
V gene: TRBV6-6
CDR3 protein: CAQLRDLYCQPQHF

CDR3 length: 13
J gene: TRBJ2-7
V gene: TRBV27
CDR3 protein: CASSPSSEYEQYF

CDR3 length: 12
J gene: TRBJ2-2
V gene: TRBV29-1
CDR3 protein: CSTSKNTGELFF

CDR3 length: 14
J gene: TRBJ2-5
V gene: TRBV20-1
CDR3 protein: CSAPPLGLAETQYF

CDR3 length: 18
J gene: TRBJ1-1
V gene: TRBV4-1
CDR3 protein: CASSQGGTGVLMNTEAFF

CDR3 length: 11
J gene: TRBJ1-5
V gene: TRBV21-1
CDR3 protein: CASSKNQPQHF

CDR3 length: 18
J gene: TRBJ1-1
V gene: TRBV18
CDR3 protein: CASSLPGGRGPRNTEAFF

CDR3 length: 15
J gene: TRBJ1-2
V gene: TRBV14
CDR3 protein: CASSQRQGATMDYTF

CDR3 length: 15
J gene: TRBJ1-4
V gene: TRBV9
CDR3 protein: CASTKPRDRGKKLFF

CDR3 length: 13
J gene: TRBJ2-7
V gene: TRBV2
CDR3 protein: CASSRGTGYEQYF

CDR3 length: 17
J gene: TRBJ1-6
V gene: TRBV28
CDR3 protein: CASSTFARGSNNSPLHF

CDR3 length: 14
J gene: TRBJ2-1
V gene: TRBV4-2
CDR3 protein: CASSQGDREGEQFF

CDR3 length: 14
J gene: TRBJ2-3
V gene: TRBV9
CDR3 protein: CASSVDWHTDTQYF

CDR3 length: 14
J gene: TRBJ2-1
V gene: TRBV29-1
CDR3 protein: CSVLGQGTYNEQFF

CDR3 length: 17
J gene: TRBJ2-1
V gene: TRBV6-6
CDR3 protein: CASSWSGTSGVYNEQFF

CDR3 length: 14
J gene: TRBJ2-5
V gene: TRBV5-4
CDR3 protein: CASSPRTVGETQYF

CDR3 length: 17
J gene: TRBJ1-4
V gene: TRBV9
CDR3 protein: CASSAEGPRGSNEKLFF

CDR3 length: 15
J gene: TRBJ2-7
V gene: TRBV7-6
CDR3 protein: CASSLVQGTVYEQYF

CDR3 length: 12
J gene: TRBJ1-1
V gene: TRBV29-1
CDR3 protein: CSGGDTNTEAFF

CDR3 length: 15
J gene: TRBJ2-1
V gene: TRBV9
CDR3 protein: CASSRSGSSGNEQFF

CDR3 length: 16
J gene: TRBJ1-5
V gene: TRBV6-2/TRBV6-3
CDR3 protein: CASSYLGQPFNQPQHF

CDR3 length: 15
J gene: TRBJ2-7
V gene: TRBV2
CDR3 protein: CASSGMGRGSYEQYF

CDR3 length: 15
J gene: TRBJ2-2
V gene: TRBV12-3/TRBV12-4
CDR3 protein: CASRRGTSSTGELFF

CDR3 length: 14
J gene: TRBJ1-4
V gene: TRBV6-2/TRBV6-3
CDR3 protein: CASSSWDSNEKLFF

CDR3 length: 17
J gene: TRBJ2-1
V gene: TRBV6-2/TRBV6-3
CDR3 protein: CASSPPRQGLSYNEQFF

CDR3 length: 15
J gene: TRBJ2-1
V gene: TRBV4-2
CDR3 protein: CASSIAGSQNNEQFF

CDR3 length: 17
J gene: TRBJ1-5
V gene: TRBV30
CDR3 protein: CAWSVDRTSRGSQPQHF

CDR3 length: 12
J gene: TRBJ2-7
V gene: TRBV7-9
CDR3 protein: CASSAGDNEQYF

CDR3 length: 12
J gene: TRBJ2-1
V gene: TRBV29-1
CDR3 protein: CSAGTADNEQFF

CDR3 length: 14
J gene: TRBJ1-1
V gene: TRBV28
CDR3 protein: CASSPGQRNTEAFF

CDR3 length: 12
J gene: TRBJ2-7
V gene: TRBV29-1
CDR3 protein: CSVVRGQDEQYF

CDR3 length: 13
J gene: TRBJ2-7
V gene: TRBV14
CDR3 protein: CASSVGVVREQYF

CDR3 length: 16
J gene: TRBJ2-5
V gene: TRBV7-7
CDR3 protein: CASSLAVAGGIETQYF

CDR3 length: 17
J gene: TRBJ2-7
V gene: TRBV24-1
CDR3 protein: CATSESGLATNSYEQYF

CDR3 length: 15
J gene: TRBJ1-2
V gene: TRBV29-1
CDR3 protein: CSVDVRGGMDYGYTF

CDR3 length: 14
J gene: TRBJ2-3
V gene: TRBV11-2
CDR3 protein: CASSLVGSPNTQYF

CDR3 length: 11
J gene: TRBJ1-5
V gene: TRBV20-1
CDR3 protein: CSARSNQPQHF

CDR3 length: 13
J gene: TRBJ1-1
V gene: TRBV4-1
CDR3 protein: CASSQDPGTEAFF

CDR3 length: 11
J gene: TRBJ2-5
V gene: TRBV6-2/TRBV6-3
CDR3 protein: CASSSHETQYF

CDR3 length: 16
J gene: TRBJ2-2
V gene: TRBV2
CDR3 protein: CASSSTGTGYTGELFF

CDR3 length: 13
J gene: TRBJ2-7
V gene: TRBV7-9
CDR3 protein: CASSPSRPHEQYF

CDR3 length: 14
J gene: TRBJ2-3
V gene: TRBV27
CDR3 protein: CASSFTSLKDTQYF

CDR3 length: 18
J gene: TRBJ2-1
V gene: TRBV5-1
CDR3 protein: CASSFIFTGQPKDNEQFF

CDR3 length: 12
J gene: TRBJ1-1
V gene: TRBV29-1
CDR3 protein: CSVGLGNTEAFF

CDR3 length: 14
J gene: TRBJ2-1
V gene: TRBV6-5
CDR3 protein: CASRRGAQQNEQFF

CDR3 length: 14
J gene: TRBJ1-1
V gene: TRBV29-1
CDR3 protein: CSVKQGRSNTEAFF

CDR3 length: 14
J gene: TRBJ2-3
V gene: TRBV7-2
CDR3 protein: CASSFSGGGNTQYF